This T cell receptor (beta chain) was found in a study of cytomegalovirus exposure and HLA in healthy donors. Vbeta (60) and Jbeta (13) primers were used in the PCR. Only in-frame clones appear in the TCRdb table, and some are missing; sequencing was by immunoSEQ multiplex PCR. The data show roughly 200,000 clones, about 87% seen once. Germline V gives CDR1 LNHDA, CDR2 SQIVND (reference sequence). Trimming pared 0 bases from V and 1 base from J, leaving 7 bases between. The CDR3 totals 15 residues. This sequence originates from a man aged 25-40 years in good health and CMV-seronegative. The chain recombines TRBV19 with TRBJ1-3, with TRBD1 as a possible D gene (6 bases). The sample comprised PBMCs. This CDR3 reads CASSIEGASGNTIYF. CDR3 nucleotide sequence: TGTGCCAGTAGTATAGAGGGGGCGTCTGGAAACACCATATATTTT.